This is a list of T cell receptor beta chains from one sample in a study of Graves' ophthalmopathy and Graves' hyperthyroidism. TCRdb processed the multiplex PCR reads anew with MiXCR; each CDR3 protein has one entry. This sample has about 210,000 distinct CDR3 sequences, with around 28% found just once. Sequenced input: peripheral blood. Receptors were obtained from a man aged 45-65 years with Graves' ophthalmopathy. Both conserved end residues are part of each CDR3. A D gene is named only where the DNA matches it firmly. Not all rows give a size; the values are once, few, many and, for expanded clones, a class.

CDR3 length | J gene | clone size | D gene | V gene | CDR3 protein | CDR3 DNA
15 | TRBJ2-7 | NA | TRBD2 | TRBV27 | CASSAISGRSNEQYF | TGTGCCAGCAGTGCCATTAGCGGGAGGTCGAACGAGCAGTACTTC
19 | TRBJ2-7 | many | TRBD2 | TRBV6-2/TRBV6-3 | CASSYSDGRRLAGDYEQYF | TGTGCCAGCAGTTACTCGGACGGACGGCGACTAGCGGGAGATTACGAGCAGTACTTC
13 | TRBJ1-6 | NA | NA | TRBV12-3/TRBV12-4 | CASIGQGNSPLHF | TGTGCCAGCATTGGTCAGGGAAACTCACCCCTCCACTTT
13 | TRBJ1-1 | many | NA | TRBV7-9 | CASSLEQDTEAFF | TGTGCCAGCAGCTTAGAGCAGGACACTGAAGCTTTCTTT
13 | TRBJ1-1 | NA | NA | TRBV11-3 | CASSLDPTGKAFF | TGTGCCAGCAGCTTAGATCCTACGGGAAAAGCTTTCTTT
16 | TRBJ2-4 | many | TRBD1 | TRBV18 | CASSPGQGIAKNIQYF | TGTGCCAGCTCACCCGGACAGGGGATAGCCAAAAACATTCAGTACTTC
14 | TRBJ1-2 | NA | NA | TRBV24-1 | CATSDGTTNYGYTF | TGTGCCACCAGTGATGGGACAACTAACTATGGCTACACCTTC
11 | TRBJ2-7 | many | TRBD1 | TRBV28 | CASTTGGEQYF | TGTGCCAGCACGACAGGGGGTGAGCAGTACTTC
15 | TRBJ1-5 | many | TRBD1 | TRBV12-3/TRBV12-4 | CASSWTGGSNQPQHF | TGTGCCAGCAGTTGGACAGGGGGGAGCAATCAGCCCCAGCATTTT
11 | TRBJ1-1 | many | NA | TRBV19 | CASSRSYRAFF | TGTGCCAGTAGTAGATCCTACAGAGCTTTCTTT
13 | TRBJ2-7 | many | TRBD1 | TRBV20-1 | CSASPGQGTLEYF | TGCAGTGCTAGTCCAGGACAGGGGACATTGGAGTACTTC
16 | TRBJ1-1 | NA | NA | TRBV28 | CASSPRDPTVNTEAFF | TGTGCCAGCAGTCCAAGGGACCCGACTGTGAACACTGAAGCTTTCTTT
13 | TRBJ1-2 | few | NA | TRBV24-1 | CATSDLRQGPYTF | TGTGCCACCAGTGATTTACGGCAAGGGCCCTACACCTTC
14 | TRBJ1-1 | many | NA | TRBV20-1 | CSVAGGLGNTEAFF | TGCAGTGTCGCCGGTGGTTTAGGGAACACTGAAGCTTTCTTT
13 | TRBJ2-5 | NA | NA | TRBV7-2 | CASSYYGQETQYF | TGTGCCAGCAGTTACTACGGCCAAGAGACCCAGTACTTC
14 | TRBJ2-7 | NA | TRBD1 | TRBV27 | CASSLGDRGDSQYF | TGTGCCAGCAGTTTAGGGGACAGGGGGGATTCGCAGTACTTC
17 | TRBJ2-7 | NA | NA | TRBV4-2 | CASSPRSWGVGSYEQYF | TGTGCCAGCAGCCCCAGATCCTGGGGAGTTGGTAGTTACGAGCAGTACTTC
11 | TRBJ1-1 | many | NA | TRBV28 | CASSNGGEAFF | TGTGCCAGCTCCAACGGGGGCGAAGCTTTCTTT
15 | TRBJ1-5 | many | NA | TRBV28 | CTSNPGGSSNQPQHF | TGTACCAGCAACCCCGGGGGGTCGAGCAATCAGCCCCAGCATTTT
14 | TRBJ1-2 | many | TRBD1 | TRBV19 | CASSMTGINYGYTF | TGTGCCAGTAGTATGACAGGGATAAACTATGGCTACACCTTC
13 | TRBJ2-7 | NA | TRBD1 | TRBV7-2 | CASSRGTVYEQYF | TGTGCCAGCAGCAGAGGGACAGTCTACGAGCAGTACTTC
14 | TRBJ2-7 | many | TRBD2 | TRBV20-1 | CSARDRSGNLEQYF | TGCAGTGCTAGAGACAGGAGCGGGAACCTCGAGCAGTACTTC
17 | TRBJ1-5 | many | NA | TRBV19 | CASSILGSGTRYQPQHF | TGTGCCAGTAGTATACTTGGGTCCGGGACAAGATATCAGCCCCAGCATTTT
16 | TRBJ2-7 | many | TRBD2 | TRBV13 | CASSLGSSGSSYEQYF | TGTGCCAGCAGCTTAGGAAGTAGCGGGAGTTCCTACGAGCAGTACTTC
13 | TRBJ1-6 | many | NA | TRBV7-3 | CASSLSGDSPLHF | TGTGCCAGCAGCTTAAGCGGGGATTCACCCCTCCACTTT
14 | TRBJ1-6 | many | TRBD1 | TRBV7-9 | CASSRGQVRSPLHF | TGTGCCAGCAGCCGAGGACAGGTGCGCTCACCCCTCCACTTT
16 | TRBJ1-1 | NA | NA | TRBV6-1 | CASSPSTANPYTEAFF | TGTGCCAGCAGCCCCTCTACCGCCAACCCTTACACTGAAGCTTTCTTT
14 | TRBJ1-1 | NA | NA | TRBV12-3/TRBV12-4 | CASSLQGKRTEAFF | TGTGCCAGCAGTTTGCAGGGAAAAAGGACTGAAGCTTTCTTT
12 | TRBJ1-2 | many | NA | TRBV30 | CAWTGLGYGYTF | TGTGCCTGGACGGGGTTAGGCTATGGCTACACCTTC
16 | TRBJ2-5 | NA | TRBD2 | TRBV7-2 | CASSIDGGTSYETQYF | TGTGCCAGCAGCATAGACGGGGGGACTAGCTATGAGACCCAGTACTTC
16 | TRBJ2-4 | NA | NA | TRBV12-3/TRBV12-4 | CASSLGRGGFGNIQYF | TGTGCCAGCAGTTTAGGCAGGGGGGGTTTCGGAAACATTCAGTACTTC
12 | TRBJ1-1 | many | NA | TRBV28 | CASSLTWTEAFF | TGTGCCAGCAGTCTGACCTGGACTGAAGCTTTCTTT
13 | TRBJ2-2 | many | NA | TRBV7-2 | CASSLGFAGELFF | TGTGCCAGCAGCTTGGGATTTGCCGGGGAGCTGTTTTTT
14 | TRBJ2-7 | few | NA | TRBV6-2/TRBV6-3 | CASSYGSVSYEQYF | TGTGCCAGCAGTTACGGGTCTGTGTCCTACGAGCAGTACTTC
15 | TRBJ2-7 | many | TRBD2 | TRBV4-1 | CASSQELAVSYEQYF | TGCGCCAGCAGCCAAGAACTAGCGGTATCCTATGAGCAGTACTTC
14 | TRBJ1-2 | NA | NA | TRBV6-1 | CASSEDIRNYGYTF | TGTGCCAGCAGTGAAGATATCAGGAACTATGGCTACACCTTC
14 | TRBJ1-5 | NA | NA | TRBV15 | CATSRTASNQPQHF | TGTGCCACCAGCAGGACAGCGAGCAATCAGCCCCAGCATTTT
15 | TRBJ2-7 | many | NA | TRBV28 | CASSTPGILRYEQYF | TGTGCCAGCAGTACACCAGGGATCCTAAGATACGAGCAGTACTTC
14 | TRBJ2-7 | NA | NA | TRBV7-2 | CASSSTGFSYEQYF | TGTGCCAGCAGCTCGACAGGATTCTCCTACGAGCAGTACTTC
13 | TRBJ1-2 | NA | TRBD1 | TRBV28 | CASRYTGVYGYTF | TGTGCCAGCAGATATACAGGGGTCTATGGCTACACCTTC
16 | TRBJ1-1 | many | NA | TRBV15 | CATSRDFAIRGTEAFF | TGTGCCACCAGCAGAGATTTTGCCATCCGGGGCACTGAAGCTTTCTTT
15 | TRBJ1-2 | NA | NA | TRBV6-1 | CASSEGSSGDYGYTF | TGTGCCAGCAGTGAAGGTTCTTCTGGAGATTATGGCTACACCTTC
14 | TRBJ1-2 | NA | NA | TRBV28 | CASSFGSYRYGYTF | TGTGCCAGCAGTTTCGGGTCTTACCGGTATGGCTACACCTTC
13 | TRBJ2-7 | few | TRBD1 | TRBV5-1 | CASNGQGAAEQYF | TGCGCCAGCAACGGACAGGGGGCGGCCGAGCAGTACTTC
14 | TRBJ2-2 | many | TRBD2 | TRBV2 | CASSRLAASGELFF | TGTGCCAGCAGCCGACTAGCTGCGTCTGGGGAGCTGTTTTTT
12 | TRBJ1-1 | many | TRBD1 | TRBV7-9 | CASKGTGVLAFF | TGTGCAAGCAAGGGGACAGGGGTTTTAGCTTTCTTT
14 | TRBJ2-7 | NA | NA | TRBV28 | CASSFLGRVNEQYF | TGTGCCAGCAGTTTCTTAGGCAGGGTTAACGAGCAGTACTTC
17 | TRBJ2-2 | many | TRBD2 | TRBV27 | CASSLPAAGVGTGELFF | TGTGCCAGCAGTTTGCCAGCGGCGGGAGTAGGAACCGGGGAGCTGTTTTTT
14 | TRBJ1-2 | NA | TRBD1 | TRBV7-9 | CASSFTGVSHGYTF | TGTGCCAGCAGCTTTACAGGGGTTAGCCATGGCTACACCTTC
13 | TRBJ1-5 | NA | NA | TRBV6-2/TRBV6-3 | CASEVHSNQPQHF | TGCGCCAGCGAGGTTCATAGCAATCAGCCCCAGCATTTT
13 | TRBJ2-7 | many | NA | TRBV6-5 | CASSRGGQYEQYF | TGTGCCAGCAGTAGGGGAGGTCAGTACGAGCAGTACTTC
18 | TRBJ1-5 | many | TRBD1 | TRBV28 | CASEDRSHGINSNQPQHF | TGTGCCAGCGAGGACAGGTCCCACGGGATAAATAGCAATCAGCCCCAGCATTTT
12 | TRBJ2-7 | many | NA | TRBV12-3/TRBV12-4 | CASGPDRVQQYF | TGTGCCAGCGGACCAGACCGCGTTCAGCAGTACTTC